The 32 T cell receptor beta chains reported below all come from one sample, sequenced in a study of spatial heterogeneity in lung cancer. Time point here: sample taken at primary tumor resection. TCRs were sequenced from unsorted whole RNA of tumor, nontumor lung or PBMC. TCRdb passed the 5' RACE reads through MiXCR, listing each CDR3 protein once. The table has 45,000 to 55,000 distinct CDR3 sequences, approximately 5.3% seen once; the top ten hold 11%. The material sequenced was PBMCs, taken at surgery. These receptors were obtained from a male donor with early-stage non-small cell lung cancer.

In its sample, this clonotype was seen many times. The chain has TRBV12-3 or TRBV12-4 and TRBJ2-7; D is tentatively TRBD1 or TRBD2 (5 bases each). This CDR3 is 13 amino acids long. V was pared by 8 bases and J by 7 bases, with 18 bases between. Here the CDR3 DNA reads TGTGCCAGCGGTCGTCTATCCTGGGGGGAGCAGTACTTC. It is translated as CASGRLSWGEQYF.

At least ten counts were recorded for this clonotype. This chain uses TRBV9 with TRBJ2-2; D gene ambiguous. CDR1 is SGDLS and CDR2 is YYNGEE in the germline V gene. This CDR3 is built from 13 residues. V gave up 1 base and J gave up 3 bases, with 4 bases separating them. The CDR3 reads CASSVRDTGELFF. CDR3 DNA sequence: TGTGCCAGCAGCGTAAGGGACACCGGGGAGCTGTTTTTT.

This clonotype was observed at least ten times. J is TRBJ2-1 and V is TRBV6-2 or TRBV6-3, with 11 positions matching TRBD2. Losses at the gene ends were 5 bases for V and 10 bases for J; bases not matched to a gene: 4. This CDR3 is built from 13 residues. The V gene's germline CDR1 is MNHEY and CDR2 SVGEGT. The CDR3 sequence: CASSTGLAVEQFF. In nucleotides, the CDR3 is TGTGCCAGCAGTACGGGACTAGCGGTAGAGCAGTTCTTC.

This clonotype has a count of ten or more. V and J are TRBV5-1 and TRBJ1-3, with no clear D. Germline CDR1 SGHRS, CDR2 YFSETQ. CDR3 length: 15 residues. Trimming removed 0 bases at V and 2 bases at J, with 9 bases between. Here the CDR3 DNA reads TGCGCCAGCAGCTTGGATGGAGGGCCTGGAAACACCATATATTTT. Amino acids: CASSLDGGPGNTIYF.

This clonotype has a count of ten or more. The chain combines TRBV4-1 with TRBJ2-2; tentative D call: TRBD1 (6 bases). The CDR3 length is 16 residues. V dropped 0 bases and J dropped 6 bases, with 14 bases sitting between them. Germline V gene lookup returns CDR1 MGHRA and CDR2 YSYEKL. The CDR3: CASSQEGVGGPGELFF. The CDR3 nucleotides are TGCGCCAGCAGCCAAGAAGGAGTAGGGGGACCCGGGGAGCTGTTTTTT.

This clonotype came up many times. The chain is built from TRBV25-1 and TRBJ1-1; D gene uncertain. CDR1 and CDR2 (germline): MGHDK, SYGVNS. This CDR3 is built from 11 residues. V was clipped by 8 bases and J by 4 bases, with 8 bases between them. DNA for the CDR3: TGTGCCAGCGGCCGTGGCACTGAAGCTTTCTTT. This translates into CASGRGTEAFF.

V usage is TRBV30 and J usage is TRBJ2-1, with 8 bases lining up with TRBD2. The CDR3 has 15 residues. J gave up 10 bases and V 4 bases, and 15 bases lay outside the gene matches. Germline CDR1 and CDR2: GTSNPN and SVGIG (reference sequence). The CDR3 DNA reads TGTGCCTGGACCAGAAGACTAGCGTTAATCCAGGAGCAGTTCTTC. Translated: CAWTRRLALIQEQFF.

This clonotype was found many times. J is TRBJ2-6 and V is TRBV29-1, with 7 bases that match TRBD2. The V gene end was trimmed by 6 bases and the J gene end by 2 bases; junction bases not matched to a gene: 7. The CDR3 consists of 15 residues. Germline V CDR1 and CDR2: SQVTM, ANQGSEA. CDR3 DNA: TGCAGCGTGGGAGGACGGGGGGCTGGGGCCAACGTCCTGACTTTC. The encoded protein is CSVGGRGAGANVLTF.

This clonotype was observed many times. V usage is TRBV6-6 and J usage is TRBJ1-1; tentative D call: TRBD1 (6 bases). Germline lookup yields CDR1 MNHNY and CDR2 SVGAGI (reference sequence). V was pared by 4 bases and J by 7 bases, with 13 bases between. The CDR3 runs to 13 residues. The CDR3 loop is CASSSVQGGEAFF. DNA of the CDR3: TGTGCCAGCAGTTCGGTACAGGGCGGTGAAGCTTTCTTT.

Many counts were recorded for this clonotype. The chain uses TRBV30 and TRBJ2-7; D gene unclear. The CDR3 consists of 13 residues. Germline CDR1 GTSNPN, CDR2 SVGIG (reference sequence). Trimming took 0 bases from V and 3 from J, leaving 9 bases between them. As DNA, the CDR3 is TGTGCCTGGAGTGTATGGGTAAGCTACGAGCAGTACTTC. It codes for CAWSVWVSYEQYF. The variable domain in full, completed from reference TRBV30 and TRBJ2-7, reads SQTIHQWPATLVQPVGSPLSLECTVEGTSNPNLYWYRQAAGRGLQLLFYSVGIGQISSEVPQNLSASRPQDRQFILSSKKLLLSDSGFYLCAWSVWVSYEQYFGPGTRLTVT.

This clonotype was detected many times. DNA for the CDR3: TGCAGTGCTAGCCGCGACAGGGAGTACTTC. Translating it yields CSASRDREYF. The J gene is TRBJ2-7, the V gene TRBV20-1; 7 bases map to TRBD1. Germline CDR1 is DFQATT and CDR2 is SNEGSKA (reference sequence). The J segment lost 11 bases and the V segment lost 3 bases, leaving 4 bases of the junction unmatched. This CDR3 is built from 10 residues.

There are many counts of this clonotype. The chain is built from TRBV10-3 and TRBJ1-5; D is undetermined. Germline CDR1 is ENHRY and CDR2 is SYGVKD. The CDR3 covers 12 residues. V dropped 6 bases and J dropped 1 base, with 4 bases sitting between them. Here the CDR3 reads CAIRDSNQPQHF. As DNA, the CDR3 is TGTGCCATCAGGGACAGCAATCAGCCCCAGCATTTT.

Only a few counts were recorded for this clonotype. The V gene is TRBV2, the J gene TRBJ1-1, with unresolved D. The CDR3 consists of 12 residues. V was clipped by 6 bases and J by 10 bases, with 15 bases between them. Per germline, CDR1 SNHLY and CDR2 FYNNEI. The DNA for the CDR3 is TGTGCCAGCAGGGGAATCACCCTGGGAGCTTTCTTT. Translated: CASRGITLGAFF.

This clonotype has at least ten counts. The chain carries TRBV4-1 and TRBJ2-1; D gene uncertain. The germline V gene has CDR1 MGHRA and CDR2 YSYEKL. Trimming left V 0 bases short and J 8 bases short, with 14 bases between. The CDR3 is made up of 15 amino acids. Here the CDR3 DNA reads TGCGCCAGCAGCCAAGATGTGACTGGCTCCTATGAGCAGTTCTTC. Translating it yields CASSQDVTGSYEQFF.

This clonotype was counted at least ten times. The chain carries TRBV6-2 or TRBV6-3 and TRBJ1-1; TRBD1 matches at 7 bases. This CDR3 is 15 amino acids long. J gave up 5 bases and V 2 bases, and 8 bases lay outside the gene matches. The germline V gene encodes CDR1 MNHEY and CDR2 SVGEGT. The CDR3 sequence: CASSYRGGDGTEAFF. In nucleotides, the CDR3 is TGTGCCAGCAGTTACAGAGGGGGCGACGGGACTGAAGCTTTCTTT.

This clonotype was counted at least ten times. The chain recombines TRBV28 with TRBJ1-2; TRBD1 agrees at 7 bases. This CDR3 has 11 amino acids. Germline-derived CDR1 and CDR2 are MDHEN and SYDVKM. Trimming removed 8 bases from V and 5 bases from J; junction bases left unmatched: 2. The CDR3 sequence: CASGDRYGYTF. The CDR3 region has the DNA TGTGCCAGCGGGGACAGATATGGCTACACCTTC.

This clonotype was detected ten times or more. V gene TRBV4-1 combines with J gene TRBJ2-7; 7 nucleotides align to TRBD2. After removal of 4 bases from V and 0 bases from J, the junction contained 9 bases not matched to a gene. CDR1 and CDR2 (germline): MGHRA, YSYEKL. CDR3 length equals 16 residues. The CDR3 protein is CASSPSPGGSSYEQYF. DNA for the CDR3: TGCGCCAGCAGCCCTAGTCCGGGCGGGAGCTCCTACGAGCAGTACTTC.

The sample holds many counts of this clonotype. The V and J genes are TRBV3-1 and TRBJ2-2; no definite D call. CDR3 size: 15 residues. Germline CDR1 LGHDT, CDR2 YNNKEL (reference sequence). V gave up 5 bases and J gave up 6 bases, with 16 bases separating them. The DNA for the CDR3 is TGTGCCAGCAGCTCTCTGGTAACTGGTCCCGGGGAGCTGTTTTTT. The encoded protein is CASSSLVTGPGELFF.

This clonotype was counted at least ten times. The chain employs TRBV28 and TRBJ2-7, with unresolved D. The length of the CDR3 is 14 residues. V lost 6 bases to trimming and J lost 6 bases, with 18 bases between them. Germline V CDR1 and CDR2: MDHEN, SYDVKM. The CDR3: CASSEPQWAVEQYF. In DNA form, the CDR3 reads TGTGCCAGCAGCGAGCCACAGTGGGCGGTCGAGCAGTACTTC.

This clonotype has just a few counts. This chain joins TRBV2 and TRBJ2-7; D gene unclear. Germline V CDR1 and CDR2: SNHLY, FYNNEI. Trimming cost V 6 bases and J 6 bases, with 9 bases left between them. The CDR3 length is 11 residues. The CDR3 loop reads CASSAVGEQYF. CDR3 DNA: TGTGCCAGCAGCGCTGTTGGCGAGCAGTACTTC.

This clonotype has a count of ten or more. V usage is TRBV10-3 and J usage is TRBJ2-2, with D unresolved. The V gene's germline CDR1 is ENHRY and CDR2 SYGVKD. Trimming stripped 2 bases from V and 4 bases from J, with 5 bases between. The CDR3 contains 13 residues. The CDR3 here is CAISEDPTGELFF. The CDR3 region has the DNA TGTGCCATCAGTGAGGACCCCACCGGGGAGCTGTTTTTT.

The table lists this clonotype with many counts. This likely comes from a read error, as the CDR3 has no conserved phenylalanine or tryptophan at its end. The DNA is left out, because the CDR3 cannot be placed on it with certainty; the CDR3 is given as TCRdb lists it. This chain connects TRBV20-1 to TRBJ2-3; TRBD2 is the table's D call, not checked against the DNA. The CDR3 is 13 residues long, counting both termini. Looked up from germline, CDR1 is DFQATT and CDR2 is SNEGSKA (reference sequence). CDR3 amino acids: CSARARLAGEPIL.

This clonotype came up many times. The rearrangement uses TRBV12-5 and TRBJ1-6; D possibly corresponds to TRBD1 (6 bases). The length of the CDR3 is 14 residues. V lost 5 bases, J lost 4 bases, and 9 bases lay in between. Germline V gene lookup returns CDR1 LGHNT and CDR2 FRNRAP. The CDR3 loop is CASGTGTYNSPLHF. Here the CDR3 DNA reads TGTGCTAGTGGTACCGGGACATATAATTCACCCCTCCACTTT.

There are a few counts of this clonotype. The chain joins TRBV7-9 to TRBJ2-2, with no clear D. The germline CDR1 and CDR2 sequences are SEHNR and FQNEAQ (reference sequence). The V gene lost 4 bases and the J gene lost 4 bases, with 7 bases spanning the gap. This CDR3 comprises 13 residues. The CDR3 here is CASSSPRTGELFF. The CDR3 region has the DNA TGTGCCAGCAGCTCCCCGCGCACCGGGGAGCTGTTTTTT.

This clonotype was seen many times. The CDR3: CASSLGPVFQETQYF. CDR3 in DNA: TGTGCCAGCAGCTTGGGACCAGTTTTTCAAGAGACCCAGTACTTC. This chain uses TRBV5-6 with TRBJ2-5; D remains unclear. The CDR3 contains 15 residues. The germline gives CDR1 SGHDT, CDR2 YYEEEE. The V gene lost 0 bases and the J gene lost 2 bases, with 11 bases spanning the gap.

This clonotype was counted ten times or more. The chain couples TRBV7-2 to TRBJ1-6, with 7 positions matching TRBD1. Germline-derived CDR1 and CDR2 are SGHTA and FQGNSA. This CDR3 has 16 residues. J was trimmed by 7 bases and V by 1 base; bases with no gene match: 7. As DNA, the CDR3 is TGTGCCAGCAGCTTAGTCAGACAGGGAGGGAATTCACCCCTCCACTTT. Protein product: CASSLVRQGGNSPLHF.

This clonotype was detected many times. The rearrangement uses TRBV7-6 and TRBJ2-2; the D call may be TRBD1 or TRBD2 (5 bases each). The CDR3 runs 15 residues. Germline CDR1 SGHVS, CDR2 FNYEAQ. Trimming removed 1 base at V and 5 bases at J, with 11 bases between. CDR3 DNA sequence: TGTGCCAGCAGCTTAGGAGGGGCAGGGACCGGGGAGCTGTTTTTT. Its protein is CASSLGGAGTGELFF. The full variable domain, with the rest looked up from reference TRBV7-6 and TRBJ2-2, is GAGVSQSPRYKVTKRGQDVALRCDPISGHVSLYWYRQALGQGPEFLTYFNYEAQQDKSGLPNDRFSAERPEGSISTLTIQRTEQRDSAMYRCASSLGGAGTGELFFGEGSRLTVL.

This clonotype was picked up a small number of times. The J gene is TRBJ2-7, the V gene TRBV27; perhaps TRBD1 as D (5 bases). This CDR3 comprises 14 residues. CDR1 and CDR2 (germline): MNHEY, SMNVEV (reference sequence). V was shortened by 2 bases and J by 1 base, with 9 bases between the two germline ends. CDR3 sequence (DNA): TGTGCCAGCAGTTTACAGGGCCAGTCCTACGAGCAGTACTTC. This sequence encodes CASSLQGQSYEQYF.

This clonotype was seen many times. This rearrangement joins TRBV20-1 to TRBJ2-7, with D unclear. Germline V gene lookup returns CDR1 DFQATT and CDR2 SNEGSKA (reference sequence). This CDR3 spans 13 amino acids. Trimming left V 3 bases short and J 2 bases short, with 11 bases between. CDR3 sequence reads: CSASSSNPYEQYF. CDR3 DNA sequence: TGCAGTGCTAGCTCTAGTAACCCCTACGAGCAGTACTTC.

In its sample, this clonotype was seen many times. The rearrangement joins TRBV27 to TRBJ1-2, with unresolved D. V lost 3 bases and J lost 6, with 11 bases in between. Germline lookup yields CDR1 MNHEY and CDR2 SMNVEV (reference sequence). The CDR3 length is 13 residues. The chain's CDR3 is CASSLIGGDGYTF. CDR3 coding DNA: TGTGCCAGCAGTTTGATAGGAGGCGATGGCTACACCTTC.

This clonotype was seen many times. J is TRBJ1-1 and V is TRBV30, with D tentatively TRBD1 (5 bases). V was trimmed by 0 bases and J by 2 bases, leaving 13 bases between them. CDR1 and CDR2 from the germline V gene are GTSNPN and SVGIG (reference sequence). There are 15 residues in the CDR3. CDR3 residues: CAWSVRRGGNTEAFF. The CDR3 nucleotides are TGTGCCTGGAGTGTACGGCGGGGGGGAAACACTGAAGCTTTCTTT. Complete variable domain (other parts from reference TRBV30 and TRBJ1-1): SQTIHQWPATLVQPVGSPLSLECTVEGTSNPNLYWYRQAAGRGLQLLFYSVGIGQISSEVPQNLSASRPQDRQFILSSKKLLLSDSGFYLCAWSVRRGGNTEAFFGQGTRLTVV.

This clonotype showed up many times. This chain links TRBV7-9 with TRBJ2-2; TRBD1 matches 7 bases. V lost 6 bases, J lost 7 bases, and 8 bases stayed unmatched. This CDR3 region has 14 residues. Germline V gene lookup returns CDR1 SEHNR and CDR2 FQNEAQ (reference sequence). The CDR3 here is CASRTTGYNGELFF. CDR3 DNA: TGTGCCAGCAGGACGACAGGGTATAACGGGGAGCTGTTTTTT.